A single sample gave rise to the 16 T cell receptor beta chains below, sequenced in a study of T cell responses to AZD1222 COVID-19 vaccine. Here immunoSEQ multiplex PCR was the method, and the copy in TCRdb shows in-frame clones only, minus some. The table lists under 150,000 clones, around 93% of them singletons. Here the sequenced sample was peripheral blood, taken on day 0 of AZD1222 vaccination. These receptor sequences come from an adult in good health.

The rearrangement joins TRBV20-1 to TRBJ2-1; D unclear. Trimming removed 0 bases from V and 6 bases from J, with 3 bases in between. Germline assignment: CDR1 DFQATT and CDR2 SNEGSKA (reference sequence). The CDR3 runs to 11 residues. This chain's CDR3 is CSARDVNEQFF. The CDR3 DNA is TGCAGTGCTAGAGACGTCAATGAGCAGTTCTTC.

This chain connects TRBV6-2 or TRBV6-3 to TRBJ1-2; D is perhaps TRBD1 (5 bases). V was clipped by 5 bases and J by 8 bases, with 15 bases between them. The germline gives CDR1 MNHEY, CDR2 SVGEGT. The CDR3 loop spans 13 amino acids. In DNA, the CDR3 is TGTGCCAGCAGTCGGGGCCACGGGTCAGGCTACACCTTC. It codes for CASSRGHGSGYTF.

This rearrangement joins TRBV6-5 to TRBJ2-5; TRBD2 aligns across 9 bases. The ends lost 7 bases at V and 1 base at J; junction bases unmatched: 7. CDR1 and CDR2 from the germline V gene are MNHEY and SVGAGI. CDR3 length: 15 amino acids. CDR3 nucleotides: TGTGCCAGCACCCTGGGCGGGGGGGGCCAAGAGACCCAGTACTTC. This translates into CASTLGGGGQETQYF.

The V gene is TRBV6-1, the J gene TRBJ1-2; TRBD1 might be the D (6 bases). Trimming left V 4 bases short and J 0 bases short, with 18 bases between. The CDR3 extends over 17 amino acids. The V gene's germline CDR1 is MNHNS and CDR2 SASEGT. The CDR3 protein is CASSGRRGRGANYGYTF. The CDR3 DNA sequence: TGTGCCAGCAGTGGACGACGCGGCAGGGGAGCTAACTATGGCTACACCTTC.

The J gene is TRBJ2-5, the V gene TRBV5-4, with 8 positions matching TRBD2. The V segment lost 4 bases and the J segment 2 bases; nucleotides outside the gene matches: 4. This CDR3 spans 14 amino acids. The germline CDR1 and CDR2 sequences are SGHNT and YYREEE (reference sequence). The CDR3 coding sequence is TGTGCCAGCAGCCGTAGCGGGATTCAAGAGACCCAGTACTTC. Protein product: CASSRSGIQETQYF.

This chain's CDR3 is CASSWGGDEKLFF. DNA of the CDR3: TGTGCCAGCAGCTGGGGAGGGGATGAAAAACTGTTTTTT. The genes are TRBV3-1 (or the pseudogene TRBV3-2) and TRBJ1-4; tentative D call: TRBD1 (5 bases). Trimming took 5 bases from V and 6 from J, leaving 10 bases between them. CDR3 length: 13 residues. Germline V gene lookup returns CDR1 LGHDT and CDR2 YNNKEL (reference sequence).

V gene TRBV10-3 combines with J gene TRBJ1-1; TRBD1 might be the D (6 bases). Germline loops: CDR1 ENHRY, CDR2 SYGVKD. The CDR3 is made up of 16 amino acids. Trimming left V 5 bases short and J 2 bases short, with 18 bases between. The CDR3 bases are TGTGCCATCAGTAAGGCCTCCTCAGGGGTCAACACTGAAGCTTTCTTT. Protein sequence: CAISKASSGVNTEAFF.

The chain employs TRBV6-1 and TRBJ2-3; maybe TRBD1 (5 bases). Germline lookup yields CDR1 MNHNS and CDR2 SASEGT. V lost 2 bases and J 5 bases, leaving 14 bases between the germline ends. This CDR3 has 15 amino acids. The CDR3 coding sequence is TGTGCCAGCAGTGAAATAGGCCAGGGTGGAGATACGCAGTATTTT. Protein sequence: CASSEIGQGGDTQYF.

The CDR3 protein is CASSPLFGPGANVLTF. The CDR3 bases are TGTGCCAGCTCACCGCTCTTTGGTCCCGGGGCCAACGTCCTGACTTTC. The V call is TRBV18, the J call TRBJ2-6, with D hard to call. The germline V gene has CDR1 KGHSH and CDR2 LQKENI. The CDR3 has 16 amino acids. The germline V and J ends were trimmed by 3 bases and 4 bases, with 13 bases remaining between them. Filled out from reference TRBV18 and TRBJ2-6, the complete variable domain reads NAGVMQNPRHLVRRRGQEARLRCSPMKGHSHVYWYRQLPEEGLKFMVYLQKENIIDESGMPKERFSAEFPKEGPSILRIQQVVRGDSAAYFCASSPLFGPGANVLTFGAGSRLTVL.

This rearrangement joins TRBV29-1 to TRBJ2-1; no definite D call. Trimming cost V 0 bases and J 3 bases, with 9 bases left between them. The germline gives CDR1 SQVTM, CDR2 ANQGSEA. CDR3 size: 14 residues. The CDR3 region has the DNA TGCAGCGTTGAAGATTCCGCAGACTACAATGAGCAGTTCTTC. Amino acids: CSVEDSADYNEQFF.

The chain links TRBV7-8 to TRBJ2-3; 8 positions agree with TRBD2. The junction had 17 bases not matched to a gene; V was cut back by 3 bases and J by 3 bases. CDR1 is SGHVS, CDR2 FQNEAQ, per germline. The CDR3 is 19 amino acids. The CDR3 bases are TGTGCCAGCAGCTTGGACCTACGGAGGGCGGGAGGTCGTACAGATACGCAGTATTTT. Protein product: CASSLDLRRAGGRTDTQYF.

The rearrangement uses TRBV6-2 or TRBV6-3 and TRBJ2-5, with D tentatively TRBD2 (5 bases). The CDR3 extends over 16 amino acids. CDR1 is MNHEY and CDR2 is SVGEGT in the germline V gene. Trimming left V 2 bases short and J 4 bases short, with 17 bases between. DNA of the CDR3: TGTGCCAGCAGTTACACGGGAAAAGGGAGACCAGAGACCCAGTACTTC. Its protein product is CASSYTGKGRPETQYF.

The chain is built from TRBV4-1 and TRBJ2-7; TRBD1 matches at 9 bases. With 1 base clipped from V and 2 bases from J, the junction kept 9 bases outside the gene matches. The CDR3 has 17 amino acids. Per the germline V gene, CDR1 is MGHRA and CDR2 is YSYEKL. The CDR3 sequence is CASSQATPGQGAYEQYF. CDR3 nucleotide sequence: TGCGCCAGCAGCCAAGCAACTCCGGGACAGGGCGCCTACGAGCAGTACTTC.

The chain uses TRBV6-4 and TRBJ2-1; maybe TRBD2 (5 bases). Germline V gene lookup returns CDR1 MRHNA and CDR2 SNTAGT. V gave up 8 bases and J gave up 12 bases, with 20 bases separating them. The CDR3 covers 13 residues. As DNA, the CDR3 is TGTGCCAGCTCGGCTAGCCGGGATGAGGGGCAGTTCTTC. The encoded protein is CASSASRDEGQFF.

The chain carries TRBV27 and TRBJ2-3; D not certain. The germline V gene has CDR1 MNHEY and CDR2 SMNVEV (reference sequence). The CDR3 runs 15 residues. Trimming cost V 0 bases and J 4 bases, with 11 bases left between them. Here the CDR3 DNA reads TGTGCCAGCAGTTTATCAGGGTCTTCGGCAGATACGCAGTATTTT. Its protein is CASSLSGSSADTQYF.

The chain employs TRBV19 and TRBJ2-3, with D possibly matching TRBD2 (7 bases). Germline CDR1 is LNHDA and CDR2 is SQIVND (reference sequence). This CDR3 region has 15 residues. Trimming cost V 3 bases and J 5 bases, with 15 bases left between them. The CDR3 is CASSIPRGAGDTQYF. DNA of the CDR3: TGTGCCAGTAGTATCCCCCGGGGGGCAGGAGATACGCAGTATTTT.